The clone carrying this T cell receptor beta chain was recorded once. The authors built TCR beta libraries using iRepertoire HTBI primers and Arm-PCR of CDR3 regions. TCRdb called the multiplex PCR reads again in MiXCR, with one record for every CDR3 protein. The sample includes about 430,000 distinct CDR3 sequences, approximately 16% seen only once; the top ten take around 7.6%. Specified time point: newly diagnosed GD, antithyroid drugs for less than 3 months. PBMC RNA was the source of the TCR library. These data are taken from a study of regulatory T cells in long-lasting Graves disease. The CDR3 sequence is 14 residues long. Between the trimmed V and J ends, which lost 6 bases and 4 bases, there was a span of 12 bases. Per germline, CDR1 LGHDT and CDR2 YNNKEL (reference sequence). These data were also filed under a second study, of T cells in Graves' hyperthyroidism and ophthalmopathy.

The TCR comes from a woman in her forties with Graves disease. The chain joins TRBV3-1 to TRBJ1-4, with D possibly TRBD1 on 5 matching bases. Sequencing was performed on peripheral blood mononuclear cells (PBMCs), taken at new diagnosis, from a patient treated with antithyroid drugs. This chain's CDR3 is CASRRGGGNEKLFF. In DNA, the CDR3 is TGTGCCAGCAGACGCGGTGGGGGTAATGAAAAACTGTTTTTT.